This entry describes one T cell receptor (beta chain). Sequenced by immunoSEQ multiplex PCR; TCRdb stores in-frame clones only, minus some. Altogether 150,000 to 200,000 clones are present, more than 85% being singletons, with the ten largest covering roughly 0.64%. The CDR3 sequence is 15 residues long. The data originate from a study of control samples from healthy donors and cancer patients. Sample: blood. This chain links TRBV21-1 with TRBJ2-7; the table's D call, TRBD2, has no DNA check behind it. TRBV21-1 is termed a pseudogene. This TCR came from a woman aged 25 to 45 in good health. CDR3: CASNRLAGVRRREYF. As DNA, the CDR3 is TGTGCCAGCAACCGACTAGCGGGAGTCCGCAGGAGGGAGTACTTC.